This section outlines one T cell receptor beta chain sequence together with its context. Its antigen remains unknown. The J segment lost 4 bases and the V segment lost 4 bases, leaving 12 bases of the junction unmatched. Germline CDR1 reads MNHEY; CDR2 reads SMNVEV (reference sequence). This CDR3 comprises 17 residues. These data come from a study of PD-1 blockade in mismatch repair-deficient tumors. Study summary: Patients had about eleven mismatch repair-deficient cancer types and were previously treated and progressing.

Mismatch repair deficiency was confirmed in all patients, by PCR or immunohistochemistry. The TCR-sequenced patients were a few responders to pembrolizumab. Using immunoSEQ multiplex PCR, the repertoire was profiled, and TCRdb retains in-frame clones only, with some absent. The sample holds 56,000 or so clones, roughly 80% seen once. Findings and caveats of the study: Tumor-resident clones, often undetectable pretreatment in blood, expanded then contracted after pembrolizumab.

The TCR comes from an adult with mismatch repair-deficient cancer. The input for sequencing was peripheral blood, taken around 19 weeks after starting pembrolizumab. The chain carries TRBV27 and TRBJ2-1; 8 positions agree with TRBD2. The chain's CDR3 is CASSSTSGTRFYNEQFF. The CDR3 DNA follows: TGTGCCAGCAGTTCGACGTCCGGGACTAGGTTTTACAATGAGCAGTTCTTC.